This TCR beta chain appears in the sequencing data of a study of cytomegalovirus exposure and HLA in healthy donors. Notes on the study in general: The authors later linked a missense DCLRE1C variant to TCR beta V- and J-gene trimming. In vitro testing confirmed a few CMV-associated chains as specific for CMV antigens. Later analysis identified several of the most significant clusters that appeared linked to common viral pathogens.

The PCR was carried out with 60 Vbeta primers and 13 Jbeta primers. Sequenced by immunoSEQ multiplex PCR; TCRdb stores in-frame clones only, minus some. The data contain approximately 170,000 clones, over 80% of them singletons. Donors counted as nominally healthy when sampled, yet unrecorded immune exposures were likely. Germline V lookup: CDR1 MGHRA, CDR2 YSYEKL. J gave up 3 bases and V 6 bases, and 24 bases lay outside the gene matches. The CDR3 loop spans 21 amino acids. With respect to this clone: Its cognate antigen is unknown.

The J gene is TRBJ2-3, the V gene TRBV4-1; 10 bases align to TRBD2. The sample was PBMCs. This clonotype originated in a boy aged 2-9 years in good health and CMV-seronegative. CDR3 sequence: CASSHNWIIKREGRSTDTQYF. The CDR3 DNA follows: TGCGCCAGCAGTCACAACTGGATCATAAAGCGGGAGGGCCGGTCGACAGATACGCAGTATTTT.